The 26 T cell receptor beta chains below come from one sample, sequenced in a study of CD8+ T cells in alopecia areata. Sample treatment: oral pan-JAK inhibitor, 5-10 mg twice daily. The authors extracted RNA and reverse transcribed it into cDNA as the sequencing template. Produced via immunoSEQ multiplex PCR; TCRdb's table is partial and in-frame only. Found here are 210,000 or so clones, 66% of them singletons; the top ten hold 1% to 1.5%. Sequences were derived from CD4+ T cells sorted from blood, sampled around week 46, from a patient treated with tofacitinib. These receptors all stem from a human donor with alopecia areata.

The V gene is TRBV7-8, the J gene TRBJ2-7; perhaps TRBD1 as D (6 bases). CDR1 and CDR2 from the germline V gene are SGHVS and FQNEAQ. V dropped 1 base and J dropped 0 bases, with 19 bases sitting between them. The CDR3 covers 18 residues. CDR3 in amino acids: CASSLVGWDIKSSYEQYF. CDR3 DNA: TGTGCCAGCAGCTTAGTGGGGTGGGACATCAAGAGCTCCTACGAGCAGTACTTC.

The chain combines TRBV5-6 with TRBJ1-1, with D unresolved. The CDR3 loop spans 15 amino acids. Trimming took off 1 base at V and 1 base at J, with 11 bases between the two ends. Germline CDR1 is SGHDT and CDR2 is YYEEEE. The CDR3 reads CASSLRFVANTEAFF. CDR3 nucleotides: TGTGCCAGCAGCTTGCGGTTTGTCGCGAACACTGAAGCTTTCTTT.

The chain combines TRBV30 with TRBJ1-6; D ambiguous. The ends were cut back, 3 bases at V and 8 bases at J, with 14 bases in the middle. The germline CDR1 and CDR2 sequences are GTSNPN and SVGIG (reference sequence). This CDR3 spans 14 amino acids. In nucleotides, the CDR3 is TGTGCCTGGAGCCACCACCGTCAAGATTCACCCCTCCACTTT. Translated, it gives CAWSHHRQDSPLHF.

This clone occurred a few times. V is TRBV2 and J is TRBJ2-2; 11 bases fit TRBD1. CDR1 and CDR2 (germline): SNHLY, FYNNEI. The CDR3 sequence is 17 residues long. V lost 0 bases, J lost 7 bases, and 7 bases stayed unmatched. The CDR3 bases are TGTGCCAGCAGTGAAGCGATCGGACAGGGGGCGGGCGGGGAGCTGTTTTTT. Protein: CASSEAIGQGAGGELFF.

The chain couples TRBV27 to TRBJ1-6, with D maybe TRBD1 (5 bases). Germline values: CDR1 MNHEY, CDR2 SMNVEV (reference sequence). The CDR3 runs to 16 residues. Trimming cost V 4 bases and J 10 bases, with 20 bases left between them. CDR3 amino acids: CASSSGGGASRSPLHF. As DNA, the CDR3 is TGTGCCAGCAGTTCAGGAGGAGGGGCCTCTAGGTCACCCCTCCACTTT.

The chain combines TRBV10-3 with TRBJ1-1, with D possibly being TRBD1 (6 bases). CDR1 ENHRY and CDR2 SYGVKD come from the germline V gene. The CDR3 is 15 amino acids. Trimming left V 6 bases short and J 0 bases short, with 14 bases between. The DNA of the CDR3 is TGTGCCATCAGCCGGGACACGATGATGAACACTGAAGCTTTCTTT. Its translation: CAISRDTMMNTEAFF.

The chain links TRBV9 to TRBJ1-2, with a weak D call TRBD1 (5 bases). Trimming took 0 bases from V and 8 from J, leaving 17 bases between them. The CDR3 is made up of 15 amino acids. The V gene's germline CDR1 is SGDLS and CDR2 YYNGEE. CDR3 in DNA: TGTGCCAGCAGCGTAGATGGGACCCCCTCGCAAGGCTACACCTTC. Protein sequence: CASSVDGTPSQGYTF. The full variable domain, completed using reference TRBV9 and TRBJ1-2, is DSGVTQTPKHLITATGQRVTLRCSPRSGDLSVYWYQQSLDQGLQFLIQYYNGEERAKGNILERFSAQQFPDLHSELNLSSLELGDSALYFCASSVDGTPSQGYTFGSGTRLTVV.

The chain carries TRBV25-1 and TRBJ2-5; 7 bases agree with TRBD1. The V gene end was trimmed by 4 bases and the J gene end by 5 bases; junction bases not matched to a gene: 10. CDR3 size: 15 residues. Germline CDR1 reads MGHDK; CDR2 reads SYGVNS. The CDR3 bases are TGTGCCAGCAGTGGGGTACAGGGGAAGACGGAGACCCAGTACTTC. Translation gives CASSGVQGKTETQYF.

CDR3 sequence (DNA): TGCAGCGTTGTTTTTCAGGGGGCTAGCAATCAGCCCCAGCATTTT. This encodes CSVVFQGASNQPQHF. The chain employs TRBV29-1 and TRBJ1-5, with 8 bases lining up with TRBD1. The ends lost 4 bases at V and 0 bases at J; junction bases unmatched: 5. Germline V gene lookup returns CDR1 SQVTM and CDR2 ANQGSEA. The CDR3 has 15 amino acids.

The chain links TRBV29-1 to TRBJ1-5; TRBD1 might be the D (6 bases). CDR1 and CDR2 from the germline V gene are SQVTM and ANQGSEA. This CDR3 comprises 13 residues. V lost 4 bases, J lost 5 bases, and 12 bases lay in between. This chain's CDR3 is CSVAEQGDQPQHF. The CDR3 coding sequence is TGCAGCGTTGCAGAACAGGGAGATCAGCCCCAGCATTTT.

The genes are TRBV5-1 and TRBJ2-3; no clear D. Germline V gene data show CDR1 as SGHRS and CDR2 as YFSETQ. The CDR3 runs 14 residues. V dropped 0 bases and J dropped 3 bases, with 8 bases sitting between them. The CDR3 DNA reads TGCGCCAGCAGCTTGGAAAGAGCTACAGATACGCAGTATTTT. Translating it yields CASSLERATDTQYF.

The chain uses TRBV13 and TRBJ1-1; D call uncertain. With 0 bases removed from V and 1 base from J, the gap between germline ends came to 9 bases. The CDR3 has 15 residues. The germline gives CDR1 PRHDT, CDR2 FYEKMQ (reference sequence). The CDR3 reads CASSLGGLRNTEAFF. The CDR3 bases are TGTGCCAGCAGCTTAGGAGGCCTCCGGAACACTGAAGCTTTCTTT.

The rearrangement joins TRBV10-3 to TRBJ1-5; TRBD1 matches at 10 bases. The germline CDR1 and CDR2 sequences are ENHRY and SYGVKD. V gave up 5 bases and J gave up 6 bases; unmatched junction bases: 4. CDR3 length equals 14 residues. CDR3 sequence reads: CAISRGQGSQPQHF. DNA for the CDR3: TGTGCCATCAGTCGGGGACAGGGGTCTCAGCCCCAGCATTTT.

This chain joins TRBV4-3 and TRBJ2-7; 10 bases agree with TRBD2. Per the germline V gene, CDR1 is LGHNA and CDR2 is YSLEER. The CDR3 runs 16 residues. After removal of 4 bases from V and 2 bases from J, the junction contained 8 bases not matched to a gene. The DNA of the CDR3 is TGCGCCAGCAGCCTCAGCGGGAGCGGGGGGGCCTACGAGCAGTACTTC. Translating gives CASSLSGSGGAYEQYF.

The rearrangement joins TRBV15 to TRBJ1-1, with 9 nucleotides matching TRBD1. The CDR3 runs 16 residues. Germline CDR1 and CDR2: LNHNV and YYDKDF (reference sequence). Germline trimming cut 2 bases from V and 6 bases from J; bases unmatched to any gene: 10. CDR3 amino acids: CATSRRTGTGRSEAFF. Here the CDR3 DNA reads TGTGCCACCAGCAGAAGAACCGGGACAGGGCGTTCTGAAGCTTTCTTT.

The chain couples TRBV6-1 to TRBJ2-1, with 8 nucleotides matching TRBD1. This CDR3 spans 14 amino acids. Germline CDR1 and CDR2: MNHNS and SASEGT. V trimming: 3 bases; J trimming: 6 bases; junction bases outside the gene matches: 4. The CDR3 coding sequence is TGTGCCAGCAGTGAGGACAGGGACAGCAATGAGCAGTTCTTC. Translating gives CASSEDRDSNEQFF.

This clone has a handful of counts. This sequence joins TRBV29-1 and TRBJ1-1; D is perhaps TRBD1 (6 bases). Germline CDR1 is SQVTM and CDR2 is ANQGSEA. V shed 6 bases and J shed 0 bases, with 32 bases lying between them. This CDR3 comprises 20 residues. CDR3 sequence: CSVNKGDTGESNLMNTEAFF. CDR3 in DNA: TGCAGCGTCAACAAGGGGGACACGGGGGAAAGTAACTTAATGAACACTGAAGCTTTCTTT. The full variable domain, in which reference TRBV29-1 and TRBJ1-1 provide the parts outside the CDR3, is SAVISQKPSRDICQRGTSLTIQCQVDSQVTMMFWYRQQPGQSLTLIATANQGSEATYESGFVIDKFPISRPNLTFSTLTVSNMSPEDSSIYLCSVNKGDTGESNLMNTEAFFGQGTRLTVV.

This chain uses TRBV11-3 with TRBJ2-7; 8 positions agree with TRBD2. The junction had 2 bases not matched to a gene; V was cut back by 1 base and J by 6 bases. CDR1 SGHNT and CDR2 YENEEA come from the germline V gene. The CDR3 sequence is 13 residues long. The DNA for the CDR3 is TGTGCCAGCAGCTTAGGCCTAGCGGGCGAGCAGTACTTC. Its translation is CASSLGLAGEQYF.

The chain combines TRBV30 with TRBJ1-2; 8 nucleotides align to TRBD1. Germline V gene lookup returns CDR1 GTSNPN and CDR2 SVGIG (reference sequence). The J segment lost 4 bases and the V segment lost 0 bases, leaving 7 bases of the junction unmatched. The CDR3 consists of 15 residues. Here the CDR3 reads CAWSVGTGVLYGYTF. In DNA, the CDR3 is TGTGCCTGGAGTGTAGGGACAGGCGTACTCTATGGCTACACCTTC.

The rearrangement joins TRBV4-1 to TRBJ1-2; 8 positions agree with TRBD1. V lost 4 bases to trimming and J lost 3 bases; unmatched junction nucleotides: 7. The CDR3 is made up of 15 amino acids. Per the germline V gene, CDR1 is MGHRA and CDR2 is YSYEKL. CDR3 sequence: CASSLDRGPDYGYTF. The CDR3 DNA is TGCGCCAGCAGCCTAGACAGGGGACCTGACTATGGCTACACCTTC.

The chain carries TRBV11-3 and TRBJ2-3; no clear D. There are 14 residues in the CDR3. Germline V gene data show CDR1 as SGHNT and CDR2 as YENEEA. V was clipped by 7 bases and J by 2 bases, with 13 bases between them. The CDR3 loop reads CASTQTGVTDTQYF. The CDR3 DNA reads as TGTGCCAGCACCCAAACCGGCGTCACAGATACGCAGTATTTT.

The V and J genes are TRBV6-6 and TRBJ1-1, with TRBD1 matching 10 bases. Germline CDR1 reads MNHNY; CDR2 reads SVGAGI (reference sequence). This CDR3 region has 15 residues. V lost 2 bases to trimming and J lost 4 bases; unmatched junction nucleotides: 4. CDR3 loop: CASSYRQGASTEAFF. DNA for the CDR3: TGTGCCAGCAGTTACCGACAGGGGGCGAGCACTGAAGCTTTCTTT.

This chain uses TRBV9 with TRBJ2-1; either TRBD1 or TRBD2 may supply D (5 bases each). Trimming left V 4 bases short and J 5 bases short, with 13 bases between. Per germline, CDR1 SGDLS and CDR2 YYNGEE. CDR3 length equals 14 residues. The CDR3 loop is CASSLGVGDNEQFF. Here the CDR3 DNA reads TGTGCCAGCAGCCTGGGGGTTGGGGACAATGAGCAGTTCTTC. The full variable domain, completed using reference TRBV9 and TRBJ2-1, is DSGVTQTPKHLITATGQRVTLRCSPRSGDLSVYWYQQSLDQGLQFLIQYYNGEERAKGNILERFSAQQFPDLHSELNLSSLELGDSALYFCASSLGVGDNEQFFGPGTRLTVL.

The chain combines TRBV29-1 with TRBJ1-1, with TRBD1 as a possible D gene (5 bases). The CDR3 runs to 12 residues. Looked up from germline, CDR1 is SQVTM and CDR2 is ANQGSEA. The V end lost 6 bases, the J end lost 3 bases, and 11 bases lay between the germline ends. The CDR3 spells CSVQESYTEAFF. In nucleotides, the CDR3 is TGCAGCGTACAGGAATCTTACACTGAAGCTTTCTTT.

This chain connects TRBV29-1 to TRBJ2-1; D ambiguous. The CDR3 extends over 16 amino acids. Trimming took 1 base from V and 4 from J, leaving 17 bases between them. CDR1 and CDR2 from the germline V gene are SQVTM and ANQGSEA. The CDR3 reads CSVEAILGFGYNEQFF. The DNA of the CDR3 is TGCAGCGTTGAAGCCATATTAGGATTTGGTTACAATGAGCAGTTCTTC.

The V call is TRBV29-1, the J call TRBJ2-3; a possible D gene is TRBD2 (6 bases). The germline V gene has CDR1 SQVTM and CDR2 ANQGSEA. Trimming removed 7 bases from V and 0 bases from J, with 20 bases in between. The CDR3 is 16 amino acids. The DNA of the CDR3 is TGCAGCGCCCGGGGAGGCATAGCGATTAGCACAGATACGCAGTATTTT. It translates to CSARGGIAISTDTQYF.